There are a few counts of the clone carrying this TCR beta chain. Its antigen is not identified. The use of a sample-barcoded 5' primer and a J-beta primer mix characterized a second PCR of roughly 6 to 11 cycles. TCRdb re-called the 5' RACE reads through MiXCR, storing one row per CDR3 protein. This table has 550,000 to 750,000 distinct CDR3 sequences, roughly 21% appearing once. These data are taken from a study of blood T cells in healthy people across ages. General observations from the study: There were more naive CD4+ cells and higher diversity in long-lived donors than in aged donors. TCR beta diversity correlated strongly with naive T cell percentage.

Germline trimming cut 6 bases from V and 6 bases from J; bases unmatched to any gene: 8. This CDR3 is 15 amino acids long. Germline V gene data show CDR1 as MNHNS and CDR2 as SASEGT. The receptor was isolated from a man in his sixties or seventies in good health. This chain connects TRBV6-1 to TRBJ2-1, with 10 bases matching TRBD1. Specimen: blood. The DNA of the CDR3 is TGTGCCAGCAGGCTTCCGGGACAGGGGATCAATGAGCAGTTCTTC. As protein: CASRLPGQGINEQFF.